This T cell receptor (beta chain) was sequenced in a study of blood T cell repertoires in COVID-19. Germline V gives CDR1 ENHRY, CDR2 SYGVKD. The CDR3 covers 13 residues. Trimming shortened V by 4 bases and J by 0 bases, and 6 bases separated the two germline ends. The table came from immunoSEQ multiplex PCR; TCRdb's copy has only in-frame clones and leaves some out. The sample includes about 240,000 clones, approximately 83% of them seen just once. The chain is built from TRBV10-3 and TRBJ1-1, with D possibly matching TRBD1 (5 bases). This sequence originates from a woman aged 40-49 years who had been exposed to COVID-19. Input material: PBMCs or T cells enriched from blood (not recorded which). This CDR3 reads CAISGGLNTEAFF. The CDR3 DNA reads TGTGCCATCAGTGGGGGCCTGAACACTGAAGCTTTCTTT.